The 5 T cell receptor beta chains below all came from one sample that was sequenced in a study of blood T cell repertoires in COVID-19. Data came from immunoSEQ multiplex PCR; TCRdb stores just in-frame clones and leaves some out. Of 90,000 to 100,000 clones listed, 65% to 85% are singletons. Sequences were obtained from peripheral blood. The source of these receptors is a man aged 65 to 79 with active or convalescent COVID-19.

The rearrangement uses TRBV7-3 and TRBJ2-1; D is ambiguous. Deletions cut 4 bases from V and 6 bases from J, with 10 bases between. CDR1 SGHTA and CDR2 FQGTGA come from the germline V gene. This CDR3 spans 13 amino acids. The chain's CDR3 is CASSSSLSNEQFF. CDR3 nucleotide sequence: TGTGCCAGCAGCTCCTCCCTTTCCAATGAGCAGTTCTTC.

In this sample, this clone turned up a few times. V and J are TRBV2 and TRBJ1-5; 8 nucleotides line up with TRBD1. The V segment lost 4 bases and the J segment 6 bases; nucleotides outside the gene matches: 8. There are 15 residues in the CDR3. Per the germline V gene, CDR1 is SNHLY and CDR2 is FYNNEI. This CDR3 reads CASSGQGIVTQPQHF. CDR3 coding DNA: TGTGCCAGCAGTGGACAGGGGATTGTCACTCAGCCCCAGCATTTT.

The chain has TRBV30 and TRBJ1-6; maybe TRBD1 (5 bases). Germline-derived CDR1 and CDR2 are GTSNPN and SVGIG (reference sequence). The CDR3 has 15 residues. V lost 3 bases, J lost 6 bases, and 15 bases lay in between. This CDR3 is CAWSREAGPNSPLHF. The CDR3 DNA follows: TGTGCCTGGAGCCGGGAGGCAGGGCCTAATTCACCCCTCCACTTT.

The chain has TRBV30 and TRBJ1-3; TRBD1 matches at 9 bases. CDR3 length: 15 residues. V was clipped by 1 base and J by 4 bases; unmatched bases: 5. The germline V gene has CDR1 GTSNPN and CDR2 SVGIG (reference sequence). Here the CDR3 DNA reads TGTGCCTGGAGTGGGACAGGGGTATCGGGAAACACCATATATTTT. Translated, it gives CAWSGTGVSGNTIYF.

CDR3 amino acids: CASSPSAGVYNEQFF. DNA for the CDR3: TGTGCCAGCTCACCGTCAGCGGGGGTCTACAATGAGCAGTTCTTC. J is TRBJ2-1 and V is TRBV18; 8 bases align to TRBD2. CDR1 is KGHSH, CDR2 LQKENI, per germline. The CDR3 runs 15 residues. The trim removed 3 bases at V and 3 bases at J, leaving 4 bases unmatched. Based on the CDR3 plus reference TRBV18 and TRBJ2-1, the full variable domain is NAGVMQNPRHLVRRRGQEARLRCSPMKGHSHVYWYRQLPEEGLKFMVYLQKENIIDESGMPKERFSAEFPKEGPSILRIQQVVRGDSAAYFCASSPSAGVYNEQFFGPGTRLTVL.